This is a list of T cell receptor beta chains from one sample in a study of radiotherapy plus CTLA-4 blockade in lung cancer. The assay was immunoSEQ multiplex PCR, and TCRdb's table has in-frame clones only and misses some. The data hold some 49,000 clones, with 70% to 90% observed a single time. The sample here was peripheral blood, taken from a patient treated with radiotherapy plus ipilimumab. The receptors here all came from a human donor with non-small cell lung cancer whose response to radiotherapy plus ipilimumab could not be evaluated. CDR3s include the opening cysteine and the closing phenylalanine or tryptophan. D genes are given only for firm matches. Not all rows give a size; the values are once, few, many and, for expanded clones, a class.

d_call: .
v_call: TRBV10-3
clone_size: .
j_call: TRBJ1-2
cdr3_nt: TGTGCCATCAGTGAGTCGGGAGGGAACTATGGCTACACCTTC
cdr3_aa: CAISESGGNYGYTF

d_call: .
v_call: TRBV9
clone_size: .
j_call: TRBJ2-1
cdr3_nt: TGTGCCAGCAGCGTAGTTGGGAGGTCCGGTGAGCAGTTCTTC
cdr3_aa: CASSVVGRSGEQFF

d_call: .
v_call: TRBV15
clone_size: once
j_call: TRBJ1-2
cdr3_nt: TGTGCCACCAGCAGAGATGGGACTGACGGCTACACCTTC
cdr3_aa: CATSRDGTDGYTF

d_call: TRBD1
v_call: TRBV7-9
clone_size: .
j_call: TRBJ2-7
cdr3_nt: TGTGCCAGCAGCTTGGATTTTAGTTCAGGGGGCGAGCAGTACTTC
cdr3_aa: CASSLDFSSGGEQYF

d_call: TRBD1
v_call: TRBV4-2
clone_size: .
j_call: TRBJ2-7
cdr3_nt: TGTGCCAGCAGCCAAGATCCTCCCGGGACAGGGACCCTCTACGAGCAGTACTTC
cdr3_aa: CASSQDPPGTGTLYEQYF

d_call: .
v_call: TRBV19
clone_size: .
j_call: TRBJ1-5
cdr3_nt: TGTGCCAGTAGGGCTCGGGGGGCCTCTGGCAATCAGCCCCAGCATTTT
cdr3_aa: CASRARGASGNQPQHF

d_call: .
v_call: TRBV21-1
clone_size: .
j_call: TRBJ2-2
cdr3_nt: TGTGCCAGCACCAGGGGGAGCGCGAACACCGGGGAGCTGTTTTTT
cdr3_aa: CASTRGSANTGELFF

d_call: TRBD2
v_call: TRBV11-2
clone_size: .
j_call: TRBJ2-1
cdr3_nt: TGTGCCAGCAGCCCGCCCCGGCGGGAGAAACTATACAATGAGCAGTTCTTC
cdr3_aa: CASSPPRREKLYNEQFF

d_call: .
v_call: TRBV4-1
clone_size: few
j_call: TRBJ2-7
cdr3_nt: TGCGCCAGCAGCCCAGTGGCCGGGGTGAACTACGAGCAGTACTTC
cdr3_aa: CASSPVAGVNYEQYF

d_call: TRBD2
v_call: TRBV5-4
clone_size: .
j_call: TRBJ2-3
cdr3_nt: TGTGCCAGCAGCTTGGCTGCCGCGGGAGGACCAGATACGCAGTATTTT
cdr3_aa: CASSLAAAGGPDTQYF

d_call: .
v_call: TRBV20-1
clone_size: .
j_call: TRBJ1-2
cdr3_nt: TGCAGTGTCCGGACAGATTATGGCTACACCTTC
cdr3_aa: CSVRTDYGYTF

d_call: TRBD1
v_call: TRBV2
clone_size: .
j_call: TRBJ1-5
cdr3_nt: TGTGCCAGCAGTGATTCCCAGGGGGCTCAGCCCCAGCATTTT
cdr3_aa: CASSDSQGAQPQHF

d_call: .
v_call: TRBV9
clone_size: .
j_call: TRBJ2-5
cdr3_nt: TGTGCCAGCAGCGTTGGACTGGGTCAAGAGACCCAGTACTTC
cdr3_aa: CASSVGLGQETQYF

d_call: TRBD2
v_call: TRBV5-1
clone_size: .
j_call: TRBJ2-7
cdr3_nt: TGCGCCAGCAGCATCGGACTAGCGGGAGACGAGCAGTACTTC
cdr3_aa: CASSIGLAGDEQYF

d_call: .
v_call: TRBV9
clone_size: .
j_call: TRBJ2-1
cdr3_nt: TGTGCCAGCAGCGTAGAGGCTTCGGAGGGTCGGGAGCAGTTCTTC
cdr3_aa: CASSVEASEGREQFF

d_call: .
v_call: TRBV5-6
clone_size: .
j_call: TRBJ2-7
cdr3_nt: TGTGCCAGCAGCCCCACATTACAGAGAAGCTCCTACGAGCAGTACTTC
cdr3_aa: CASSPTLQRSSYEQYF

d_call: TRBD2
v_call: TRBV2
clone_size: .
j_call: TRBJ2-7
cdr3_nt: TGTGCCAGCATTCGGGGAGGGCCTCAGAACGAGCAGTACTTC
cdr3_aa: CASIRGGPQNEQYF

d_call: TRBD2
v_call: TRBV11-3
clone_size: once
j_call: TRBJ2-1
cdr3_nt: TGTGCCAGCAGCCCCGGCTATAGCGGGAGAAATGAGCAGTTCTTC
cdr3_aa: CASSPGYSGRNEQFF

d_call: TRBD1
v_call: TRBV28
clone_size: few
j_call: TRBJ1-1
cdr3_nt: TGTGCCAGCAGTTTGGGGAGGGGCAGGGGGCGAGCTTTCTTT
cdr3_aa: CASSLGRGRGRAFF

d_call: .
v_call: TRBV5-8
clone_size: .
j_call: TRBJ1-3
cdr3_nt: TGTGCCAGCAGCTTGAGGGGAAGTCCTGGAAACACCATATATTTT
cdr3_aa: CASSLRGSPGNTIYF

d_call: .
v_call: TRBV7-9
clone_size: .
j_call: TRBJ2-7
cdr3_nt: TGTGCCAGCAGCTTTAGGTGGACAGCTAACTTCGAGCAGTACTTC
cdr3_aa: CASSFRWTANFEQYF

d_call: .
v_call: TRBV10-3
clone_size: .
j_call: TRBJ2-7
cdr3_nt: TGTGCCATCAGCCTAGGACTGGTCTCCTACGAGCAGTACTTC
cdr3_aa: CAISLGLVSYEQYF

d_call: .
v_call: TRBV27
clone_size: once
j_call: TRBJ2-6
cdr3_nt: TGTGCCAGCAGTTTGTCAGCTGGGGCCAACGTCCTGACTTTC
cdr3_aa: CASSLSAGANVLTF

d_call: .
v_call: TRBV7-2
clone_size: .
j_call: TRBJ2-1
cdr3_nt: TGTGCCAGCAGCCTGACTAGTTACAATGAGCAGTTCTTC
cdr3_aa: CASSLTSYNEQFF

d_call: .
v_call: TRBV29-1
clone_size: .
j_call: TRBJ1-1
cdr3_nt: TGCAGCGTTGGCAGGAACACTGAAGCTTTCTTT
cdr3_aa: CSVGRNTEAFF

d_call: .
v_call: TRBV19
clone_size: .
j_call: TRBJ2-7
cdr3_nt: TGTGCCAGTAGTAGACAGGACGGATACGAGCAGTACTTC
cdr3_aa: CASSRQDGYEQYF

d_call: TRBD2
v_call: TRBV29-1
clone_size: once
j_call: TRBJ2-7
cdr3_nt: TGCAGCGTTGTAGAGCTACTAGCGGGAGGCCTCTCCTACGAGCAGTACTTC
cdr3_aa: CSVVELLAGGLSYEQYF

d_call: TRBD1
v_call: TRBV4-2
clone_size: .
j_call: TRBJ1-2
cdr3_nt: TGTGCCAGCAGCCATGATACAGGGGCGGAGGGCTACACCTTC
cdr3_aa: CASSHDTGAEGYTF

d_call: TRBD1
v_call: TRBV5-1
clone_size: .
j_call: TRBJ2-3
cdr3_nt: TGCGCCAGCAGCTTAAGACAGGGGACCACAGATACGCAGTATTTT
cdr3_aa: CASSLRQGTTDTQYF

d_call: TRBD2
v_call: TRBV19
clone_size: .
j_call: TRBJ2-5
cdr3_nt: TGTGCCAGTAGTATCCAATTGGGAGGGTTCGAGACCCAGTACTTC
cdr3_aa: CASSIQLGGFETQYF

d_call: .
v_call: TRBV7-3
clone_size: few
j_call: TRBJ1-2
cdr3_nt: TGTGCCAGCAGCCTCACCTATAACTATGGCTACACCTTC
cdr3_aa: CASSLTYNYGYTF

d_call: TRBD1
v_call: TRBV7-2
clone_size: once
j_call: TRBJ2-1
cdr3_nt: TGTGCCAGCAGCTTGACAGGGGAGGTGGGTGAGCAGTTCTTC
cdr3_aa: CASSLTGEVGEQFF

d_call: TRBD2
v_call: TRBV11-2
clone_size: few
j_call: TRBJ2-2
cdr3_nt: TGTGCCAGCAGCCCACTAGCGGTGAACACCGGGGAGCTGTTTTTT
cdr3_aa: CASSPLAVNTGELFF

d_call: .
v_call: TRBV7-9
clone_size: once
j_call: TRBJ2-7
cdr3_nt: TGTGCCAGTGACGCTGATAACAGGGACGAGCAGTACTTC
cdr3_aa: CASDADNRDEQYF

d_call: TRBD1
v_call: TRBV19
clone_size: .
j_call: TRBJ2-4
cdr3_nt: TGTGCCAGTAGCCCGGGACAGGGGATAGCCAAAAACATTCAGTACTTC
cdr3_aa: CASSPGQGIAKNIQYF

d_call: TRBD2
v_call: TRBV11-3
clone_size: .
j_call: TRBJ2-1
cdr3_nt: TGTGCCAGCAGCTCCGGGACTAGCGGGGGCGTGGATGAGCAGTTCTTC
cdr3_aa: CASSSGTSGGVDEQFF

d_call: TRBD2
v_call: TRBV5-1
clone_size: .
j_call: TRBJ2-1
cdr3_nt: TGCGCCAGCAGCGACCGAACTAGCGGGAGTTTCTACAATGAGCAGTTCTTC
cdr3_aa: CASSDRTSGSFYNEQFF

d_call: TRBD1
v_call: TRBV4-3
clone_size: .
j_call: TRBJ1-2
cdr3_nt: TGCGCCAGCAGCCAAGAACAGGGGCATGGCTACACCTTC
cdr3_aa: CASSQEQGHGYTF

d_call: .
v_call: TRBV11-3
clone_size: .
j_call: TRBJ2-3
cdr3_nt: TGTGCCAGCAGCTTAGGGGGGGAACATACGCAGTATTTT
cdr3_aa: CASSLGGEHTQYF

d_call: .
v_call: TRBV18
clone_size: .
j_call: TRBJ2-7
cdr3_nt: TGTGCCAGCTCACCAGGGCCGAAACGGGGGGAGCAGTACTTC
cdr3_aa: CASSPGPKRGEQYF

d_call: TRBD2
v_call: TRBV6-1
clone_size: .
j_call: TRBJ2-7
cdr3_nt: TGTGCCAGCAGTGGAGGGACTAGCGGCTCCTACGAGCAGTACTTC
cdr3_aa: CASSGGTSGSYEQYF

d_call: TRBD2
v_call: TRBV18
clone_size: .
j_call: TRBJ2-7
cdr3_nt: TGTGCCAGCTCAACGGGACTACGCTACGAGCAGTACTTC
cdr3_aa: CASSTGLRYEQYF

d_call: TRBD2
v_call: TRBV7-9
clone_size: .
j_call: TRBJ2-1
cdr3_nt: TGTGCCAGCAGCTTACTCGCTAGCGGAGACTACAATGAGCAGTTCTTC
cdr3_aa: CASSLLASGDYNEQFF

d_call: TRBD1
v_call: TRBV7-6
clone_size: .
j_call: TRBJ1-2
cdr3_nt: TGTGCCAGCAGCCGCAAAGGGACAGGGAGGAAAGGCTACACCTTC
cdr3_aa: CASSRKGTGRKGYTF

d_call: .
v_call: TRBV9
clone_size: few
j_call: TRBJ1-2
cdr3_nt: TGTGCCAGCAGCGGACAGTTTGCGGGCTACACCTTC
cdr3_aa: CASSGQFAGYTF